Each of the 14 T cell receptor beta chains below was sequenced from the same sample in a study of identical twins. Via MiXCR, TCRdb re-called the 5' RACE reads, giving one row per CDR3 protein. The table records around 1.7 million distinct CDR3 sequences, 32% of them present only once. Sequencing input: cord blood. The origin of the receptors is a newborn girl in good health.

This clonotype was seen a few times. J is TRBJ1-2 and V is TRBV10-3; 11 positions match TRBD1. CDR3 length: 12 amino acids. Germline loops: CDR1 ENHRY, CDR2 SYGVKD. V was clipped by 6 bases and J by 6 bases; unmatched bases: 0. In nucleotides, the CDR3 is TGTGCCATCAGGGACAGGGGGCATGGCTACACCTTC. The encoded protein is CAIRDRGHGYTF.

V and J are TRBV4-1 and TRBJ2-1; 8 bases agree with TRBD2. J lost 7 bases, V lost 0 bases, and 8 bases had no gene match. The CDR3 contains 16 residues. Germline CDR1 and CDR2: MGHRA and YSYEKL. The chain's CDR3 is CASSQDMAGGRNEQFF. The CDR3 nucleotides are TGCGCCAGCAGCCAAGATATGGCGGGGGGTAGGAATGAGCAGTTCTTC.

The V gene is TRBV5-8, the J gene TRBJ1-6; D not resolved. Germline V CDR1 and CDR2: SGHTS, YDEGEE. Trimming took off 0 bases at V and 4 bases at J, with 8 bases between the two ends. The CDR3 has 15 amino acids. CDR3 sequence (DNA): TGTGCCAGCAGCTTGGGTCCGCGTTATAATTCACCCCTCCACTTT. Its translation is CASSLGPRYNSPLHF.

There are a few counts of this clonotype. V usage is TRBV24-1 and J usage is TRBJ2-5, with D tentatively TRBD2 (7 bases). V was clipped by 0 bases and J by 0 bases, with 13 bases between them. Germline lookup yields CDR1 KGHDR and CDR2 SFDVKD. The CDR3 loop spans 17 amino acids. CDR3 amino acids: CATSDLRGARYQETQYF. CDR3 DNA: TGTGCCACCAGTGATTTGCGGGGGGCCCGGTACCAAGAGACCCAGTACTTC.

On this clonotype: Given a much more abundant clone one base away, this may be a read error. The chain is built from TRBV28 and TRBJ2-1; D not resolved. CDR1 is MDHEN, CDR2 SYDVKM, per germline. The CDR3 covers 14 residues. The CDR3 region has the DNA TGTGCCAGCAGTTTACTAGACTCCTACAATGAGCGGTTCTTC. This sequence encodes CASSLLDSYNERFF.

The chain is built from TRBV6-2 or TRBV6-3 and TRBJ2-3, with D unclear. The CDR3 is made up of 14 amino acids. Germline CDR1 and CDR2: MNHEY and SVGEGT. The V end lost 2 bases, the J end lost 1 base, and 7 bases lay between the germline ends. The CDR3 DNA reads as TGTGCCAGCAGTTACGGTCTACGCACAGATACGCAGTATTTT. It translates to CASSYGLRTDTQYF.

This clonotype was seen only a few times. The V gene is TRBV29-1, the J gene TRBJ2-1; D is unclear. This CDR3 is built from 11 residues. Trimming cost V 4 bases and J 8 bases, with 9 bases left between them. CDR1 is SQVTM and CDR2 is ANQGSEA in the germline V gene. CDR3 protein: CSVVKWHEQFF. The CDR3 region has the DNA TGCAGCGTTGTCAAGTGGCATGAGCAGTTCTTC.

The table lists this clonotype with many counts. V usage is TRBV6-2 or TRBV6-3 and J usage is TRBJ2-1, with D possibly being TRBD2 (5 bases). CDR3 length: 15 amino acids. With 8 bases removed from V and 0 bases from J, the gap between germline ends came to 14 bases. CDR1 is MNHEY, CDR2 SVGEGT, per germline. The CDR3 protein is CASLKSGSSYNEQFF. The CDR3 DNA is TGTGCCAGCCTTAAGTCGGGGAGCTCCTACAATGAGCAGTTCTTC.

This clonotype was detected a few times. This sequence joins TRBV4-2 and TRBJ2-7; D possibly matches TRBD1 or TRBD2 (5 bases each). Per germline, CDR1 LGHNA and CDR2 YNFKEQ. The germline V and J ends were trimmed by 1 base and 4 bases, with 11 bases remaining between them. The CDR3 has 14 residues. CDR3 loop: CASSQVGVPYEQYF. CDR3 nucleotides: TGTGCCAGCAGCCAAGTGGGGGTTCCGTACGAGCAGTACTTC.

V and J are TRBV12-3 or TRBV12-4 and TRBJ2-5; 9 bases are a match to TRBD2. Trimming at V came to 5 bases and at J to 0 bases, leaving 10 bases not matched to a gene. The CDR3 runs to 17 residues. In DNA form, the CDR3 reads TGTGCCAGCAGTCCTACCATAGCGGGAGCGTACCAAGAGACCCAGTACTTC. This encodes CASSPTIAGAYQETQYF.

This clonotype was seen more than once but under ten times. This chain uses TRBV7-6 with TRBJ2-1; D gene ambiguous. In germline, CDR1 is SGHVS, CDR2 FNYEAQ. The germline V and J ends were trimmed by 5 bases and 3 bases, with 14 bases remaining between them. This CDR3 has 15 residues. The CDR3 spells CASSLGPERYNEQFF. The CDR3 DNA follows: TGTGCCAGCAGCCTGGGCCCTGAGCGCTACAATGAGCAGTTCTTC.

The gene calls are TRBV14 and TRBJ2-1, with 9 bases that match TRBD2. Germline V gene data show CDR1 as SGHDN and CDR2 as FVKESK. The trim removed 3 bases at V and 0 bases at J, leaving 9 bases unmatched. The CDR3 runs to 18 residues. The CDR3 is CASSHLTSGLSSYNEQFF. For the CDR3, the DNA is TGTGCCAGCAGCCACCTCACTAGCGGGCTAAGCTCCTACAATGAGCAGTTCTTC.

This clonotype was detected ten times or more. The rearrangement uses TRBV29-1 and TRBJ2-7; the D gene is possibly TRBD1 (6 bases). V dropped 1 base and J dropped 2 bases, with 6 bases sitting between them. Germline CDR1 and CDR2: SQVTM and ANQGSEA. The CDR3 has 12 amino acids. The CDR3 DNA reads TGCAGCGTTGAAGGACAGGCCTACGAGCAGTACTTC. Translation: CSVEGQAYEQYF.

This chain connects TRBV20-1 to TRBJ1-2; no clear D. V lost 1 base, J lost 5 bases, and 14 bases lay in between. CDR1 and CDR2 (germline): DFQATT, SNEGSKA (reference sequence). This CDR3 has 14 residues. The CDR3 protein is CSARGTGIAYGYTF. CDR3 sequence (DNA): TGCAGTGCTAGAGGAACCGGGATTGCGTATGGCTACACCTTC.